This section outlines one T cell receptor (beta chain) sequence together with its context. Its antigen is still unknown. RNA was extracted from bulk tissue without any cell sorting. The normal lung tissue was taken more than 3 cm from the tumor edge. The CDR3 loop spans 17 amino acids. Germline CDR1 reads MDHEN; CDR2 reads SYDVKM. Deletions cut 8 bases from V and 8 bases from J, with 28 bases between. This sample was included in a study of tumor and adjacent non-tumor tissue in lung cancer. About the study: Histology: under 15 adenocarcinoma, a couple of squamous cell carcinoma, 1 small cell lung cancer.

General study points: Tumor repertoires had a smaller top 100 clone share than normal lung.

TCRbeta libraries were built with three rounds of nested PCR, modified from ARM-PCR. TCRdb independently ran MiXCR on the multiplex PCR reads; one entry per CDR3 protein. The sample yields some 73,000 distinct CDR3 sequences, approximately 80% seen once. The sequencing sample was made of distant non-tumor lung tissue. The sequence came from a man aged 55 to 70 with non-small cell lung cancer. V and J are TRBV28 and TRBJ2-1; possibly TRBD2 for D (5 bases). In DNA form, the CDR3 reads TGTGCCAGCGGTTCATATGGCCCCGGGAAGAGAGTGCATGAGCAGTTCTTC. Translating it yields CASGSYGPGKRVHEQFF. Based on the CDR3 plus reference TRBV28 and TRBJ2-1, the full variable domain is DVKVTQSSRYLVKRTGEKVFLECVQDMDHENMFWYRQDPGLGLRLIYFSYDVKMKEKGDIPEGYSVSREKKERFSLILESASTNQTSMYLCASGSYGPGKRVHEQFFGPGTRLTVL.